This T cell receptor (beta chain) is drawn from a study of blood T cell repertoires in COVID-19. Germline CDR1 SGHRS, CDR2 YFSETQ. Unmatched junction bases numbered 6, after V lost 0 bases and J lost 5 bases. The length of the CDR3 is 16 residues. Profiling relied on immunoSEQ multiplex PCR, and the TCRdb table lists in-frame clones only, not all of them. The sample has roughly 180,000 clones, 83% seen once; the top ten hold 3.6%. The J gene is TRBJ2-1, the V gene TRBV5-1; 9 nucleotides match TRBD2. The sequencing input was PBMCs or T cells enriched from blood (not recorded which). The receptor was derived from a woman in her forties or fifties in a cohort exposed to, infected with or recovered from COVID-19 (not recorded which). CDR3: CASSLGVSGGHNEQFF. CDR3 DNA: TGCGCCAGCAGCTTGGGGGTTAGCGGGGGACACAATGAGCAGTTCTTC.